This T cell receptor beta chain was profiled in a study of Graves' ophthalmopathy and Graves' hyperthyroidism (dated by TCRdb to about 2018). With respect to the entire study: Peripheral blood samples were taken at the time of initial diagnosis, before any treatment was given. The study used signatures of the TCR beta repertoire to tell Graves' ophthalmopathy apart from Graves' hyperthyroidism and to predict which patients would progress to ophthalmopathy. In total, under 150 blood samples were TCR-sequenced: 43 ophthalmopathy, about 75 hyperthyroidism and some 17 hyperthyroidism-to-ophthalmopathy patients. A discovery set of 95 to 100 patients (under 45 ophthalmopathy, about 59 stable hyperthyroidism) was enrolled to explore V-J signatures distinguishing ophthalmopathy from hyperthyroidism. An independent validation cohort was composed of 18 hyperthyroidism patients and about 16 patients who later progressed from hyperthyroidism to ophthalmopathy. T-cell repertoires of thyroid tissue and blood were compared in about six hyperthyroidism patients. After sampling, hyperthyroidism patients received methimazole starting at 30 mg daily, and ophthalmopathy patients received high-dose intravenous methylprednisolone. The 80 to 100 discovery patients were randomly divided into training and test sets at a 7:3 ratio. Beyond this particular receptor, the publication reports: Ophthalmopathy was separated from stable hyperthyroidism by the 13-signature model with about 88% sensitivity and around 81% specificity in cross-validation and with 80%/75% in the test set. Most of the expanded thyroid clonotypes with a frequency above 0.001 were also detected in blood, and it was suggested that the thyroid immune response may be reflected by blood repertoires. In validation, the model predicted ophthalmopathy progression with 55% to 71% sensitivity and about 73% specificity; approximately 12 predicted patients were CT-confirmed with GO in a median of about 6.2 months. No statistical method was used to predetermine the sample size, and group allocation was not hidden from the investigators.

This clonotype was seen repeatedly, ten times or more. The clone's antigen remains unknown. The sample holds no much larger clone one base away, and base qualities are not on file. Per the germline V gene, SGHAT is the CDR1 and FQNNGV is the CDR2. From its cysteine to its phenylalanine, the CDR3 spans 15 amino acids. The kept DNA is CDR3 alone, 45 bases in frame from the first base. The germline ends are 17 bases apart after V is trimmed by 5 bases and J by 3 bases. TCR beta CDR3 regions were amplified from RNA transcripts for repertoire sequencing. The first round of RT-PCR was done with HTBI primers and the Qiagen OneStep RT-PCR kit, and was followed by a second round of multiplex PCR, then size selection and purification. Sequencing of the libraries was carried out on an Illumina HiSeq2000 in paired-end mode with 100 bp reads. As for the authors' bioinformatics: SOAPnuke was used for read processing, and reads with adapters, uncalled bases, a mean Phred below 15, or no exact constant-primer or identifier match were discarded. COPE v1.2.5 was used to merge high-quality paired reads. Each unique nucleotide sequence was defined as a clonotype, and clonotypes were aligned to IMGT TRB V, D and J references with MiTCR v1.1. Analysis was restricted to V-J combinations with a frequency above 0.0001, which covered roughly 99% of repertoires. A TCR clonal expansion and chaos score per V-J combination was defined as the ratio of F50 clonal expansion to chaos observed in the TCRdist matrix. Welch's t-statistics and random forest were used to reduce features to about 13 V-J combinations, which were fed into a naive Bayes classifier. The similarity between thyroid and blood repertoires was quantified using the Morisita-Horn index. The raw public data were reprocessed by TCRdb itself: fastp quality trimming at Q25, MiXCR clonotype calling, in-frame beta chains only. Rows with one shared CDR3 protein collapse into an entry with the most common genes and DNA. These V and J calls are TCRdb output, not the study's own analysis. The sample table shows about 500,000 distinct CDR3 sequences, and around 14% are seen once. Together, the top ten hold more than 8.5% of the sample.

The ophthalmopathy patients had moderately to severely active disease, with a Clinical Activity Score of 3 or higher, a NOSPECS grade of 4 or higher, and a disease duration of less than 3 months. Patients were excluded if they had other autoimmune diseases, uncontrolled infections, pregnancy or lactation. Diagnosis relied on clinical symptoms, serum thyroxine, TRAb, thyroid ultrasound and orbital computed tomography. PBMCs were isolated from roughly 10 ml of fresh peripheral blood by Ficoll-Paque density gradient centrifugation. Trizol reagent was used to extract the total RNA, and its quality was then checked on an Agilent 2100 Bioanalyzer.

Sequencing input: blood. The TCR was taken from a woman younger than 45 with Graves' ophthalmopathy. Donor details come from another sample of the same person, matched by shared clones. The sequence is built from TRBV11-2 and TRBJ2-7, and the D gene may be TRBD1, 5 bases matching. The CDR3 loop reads CASSPAGHFLYEQYF. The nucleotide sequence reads TGTGCCAGCAGCCCCGCAGGGCATTTTCTCTACGAGCAGTACTTC.